The 27 T cell receptor beta chains below all came from one sample that was sequenced in a study of beta chain features in type 1 diabetes. Study conclusions and caveats: All four CD4+ subsets of Type 1 diabetes patients contained TCRB CDR3s that were moderately but significantly shorter.

Of the isolated RNA, all was reverse transcribed, and so the sequenced material was expressed TCRB transcripts. Measured with immunoSEQ multiplex PCR; TCRdb has only the in-frame clones, and not every one. Of hundreds of thousands of clones listed, roughly 12% are singletons. Their antigens are not known. Sequenced: naive CD4+ T cells from blood. The receptors shown here come from a young man with type 1 diabetes.

This clone came up a few times. This chain links TRBV29-1 with TRBJ2-7; a possible D gene is TRBD1 (5 bases). This CDR3 region has 15 residues. Germline assignment: CDR1 SQVTM and CDR2 ANQGSEA. The V gene lost 2 bases and the J gene lost 6 bases, with 20 bases spanning the gap. CDR3 residues: CSVESAVGRVTEQYF. The CDR3 coding sequence is TGCAGCGTTGAATCCGCGGTGGGCAGGGTGACCGAGCAGTACTTC.

The table lists this clone with a few counts. J is TRBJ1-5 and V is TRBV7-2; tentatively, D is TRBD1 (5 bases). Germline CDR1 and CDR2: SGHTA and FQGNSA. The CDR3 consists of 14 residues. V was trimmed by 5 bases and J by 5 bases, leaving 13 bases between them. The CDR3 reads CASSRQISDQPQHF. The CDR3 bases are TGTGCCAGCAGCAGACAGATTTCGGATCAGCCCCAGCATTTT.

V and J are TRBV4-1 and TRBJ1-2; the D is unclear. Germline-derived CDR1 and CDR2 are MGHRA and YSYEKL. This CDR3 is built from 14 residues. V was trimmed by 0 bases and J by 5 bases, leaving 10 bases between them. The CDR3 DNA sequence: TGCGCCAGCAGCCAAGATGGGAGCCCGTATGGCTACACCTTC. Its translation: CASSQDGSPYGYTF.

This clone has only a few counts. The chain joins TRBV19 to TRBJ1-5; unclear D gene. Germline V lookup: CDR1 LNHDA, CDR2 SQIVND (reference sequence). This CDR3 is built from 14 residues. Trimming took 3 bases from V and 6 from J, leaving 12 bases between them. The CDR3 DNA follows: TGTGCCAGTAGTATCGATGGATCCCCTCAGCCCCAGCATTTT. It is translated as CASSIDGSPQPQHF.

The chain couples TRBV30 to TRBJ1-6; D unresolved. Germline V gene lookup returns CDR1 GTSNPN and CDR2 SVGIG (reference sequence). Trimming pared 1 base from V and 9 bases from J, leaving 13 bases between. The CDR3 is 14 amino acids. This CDR3 reads CAWSDGPSVSPLHF. The CDR3 DNA follows: TGTGCCTGGAGTGATGGGCCTAGCGTTTCACCCCTCCACTTT.

This clone was seen only a few times. This chain connects TRBV6-1 to TRBJ2-5, with TRBD2 identical over 8 bases. V lost 6 bases to trimming and J lost 4 bases; unmatched junction nucleotides: 10. Germline loops: CDR1 MNHNS, CDR2 SASEGT. CDR3 size: 15 residues. The CDR3 sequence: CASSANSGILETQYF. The DNA for the CDR3 is TGTGCCAGCAGCGCAAATAGCGGGATCCTAGAGACCCAGTACTTC.

This chain uses TRBV30 with TRBJ2-3, with a tentative D call TRBD2 (6 bases). V lost 2 bases, J lost 0 bases, and 12 bases lay in between. There are 15 residues in the CDR3. The germline gives CDR1 GTSNPN, CDR2 SVGIG (reference sequence). DNA for the CDR3: TGTGCCTGGAGTACTCTAGCGAGAAGCACAGATACGCAGTATTTT. Translation gives CAWSTLARSTDTQYF.

The rearrangement joins TRBV2 to TRBJ1-5; TRBD1 aligns across 8 bases. This CDR3 has 13 residues. Germline CDR1 is SNHLY and CDR2 is FYNNEI. V trimming: 6 bases; J trimming: 3 bases; junction bases outside the gene matches: 1. CDR3 in DNA: TGTGCCAGCAGGGACAGGGTCAATCAGCCCCAGCATTTT. Translating it yields CASRDRVNQPQHF. The entire variable domain, with the rest obtained from reference TRBV2 and TRBJ1-5, is as follows: EPEVTQTPSHQVTQMGQEVILRCVPISNHLYFYWYRQILGQKVEFLVSFYNNEISEKSEIFDDQFSVERPDGSNFTLKIRSTKLEDSAMYFCASRDRVNQPQHFGDGTRLSIL.

The rearrangement joins TRBV7-9 to TRBJ1-6, with D possibly being TRBD1 (5 bases). This CDR3 is 14 amino acids long. The V and J ends lost 2 bases and 9 bases respectively, with 11 bases between them. Germline V CDR1 and CDR2: SEHNR, FQNEAQ (reference sequence). The CDR3 reads CASSLRGASSPLHF. DNA of the CDR3: TGTGCCAGCAGCTTAAGAGGGGCGAGTTCACCCCTCCACTTT. The variable domain in full, completed from reference TRBV7-9 and TRBJ1-6, reads DTGVSQNPRHKITKRGQNVTFRCDPISEHNRLYWYRQTLGQGPEFLTYFQNEAQLEKSRLLSDRFSAERPKGSFSTLEIQRTEQGDSAMYLCASSLRGASSPLHFGNGTRLTVT.

The V gene is TRBV30, the J gene TRBJ2-7; either TRBD1 or TRBD2 may fit D (5 bases each). The V gene's germline CDR1 is GTSNPN and CDR2 SVGIG (reference sequence). Trimming removed 0 bases at V and 0 bases at J, with 12 bases between. The CDR3 sequence is 15 residues long. CDR3 loop: CAWSVGDVSSYEQYF. CDR3 coding DNA: TGTGCCTGGAGTGTAGGGGACGTCAGCTCCTACGAGCAGTACTTC. The full variable domain, completed using reference TRBV30 and TRBJ2-7, is SQTIHQWPATLVQPVGSPLSLECTVEGTSNPNLYWYRQAAGRGLQLLFYSVGIGQISSEVPQNLSASRPQDRQFILSSKKLLLSDSGFYLCAWSVGDVSSYEQYFGPGTRLTVT.

Worth noting for this clone: Other DNA sequences of this sample code for an identical CDR3. The J gene is TRBJ2-1, the V gene TRBV30; TRBD1 might be the D (6 bases). CDR1 and CDR2 from the germline V gene are GTSNPN and SVGIG (reference sequence). Between the trimmed V and J ends, which lost 0 bases and 8 bases, there was a span of 8 bases. The CDR3 runs to 12 residues. The CDR3 DNA is TGTGCCTGGAGTGTACAGGGCTATGAGCAGTTCTTC. Its translation: CAWSVQGYEQFF.

This clone was observed a handful of times. The chain combines TRBV19 with TRBJ2-7; 8 nucleotides agree with TRBD1. CDR1 is LNHDA and CDR2 is SQIVND in the germline V gene (reference sequence). Trimming removed 6 bases from V and 3 bases from J; junction bases left unmatched: 4. The CDR3 is made up of 13 amino acids. CDR3 sequence: CASSPDRVYEQYF. CDR3 DNA sequence: TGTGCCAGTAGCCCGGACAGGGTCTACGAGCAGTACTTC. The complete variable domain, with remaining parts taken from reference TRBV19 and TRBJ2-7, reads DGGITQSPKYLFRKEGQNVTLSCEQNLNHDAMYWYRQDPGQGLRLIYYSQIVNDFQKGDIAEGYSVSREKKESFPLTVTSAQKNPTAFYLCASSPDRVYEQYFGPGTRLTVT.

This sequence joins TRBV5-1 and TRBJ2-6; weak D call: TRBD1 (7 bases). There are 15 residues in the CDR3. Between the trimmed V and J ends, which lost 6 bases and 4 bases, there was a span of 14 bases. Germline CDR1 and CDR2: SGHRS and YFSETQ. The CDR3 DNA follows: TGCGCCAGCACAGGGGGGTCCCTAGGGGCCAACGTCCTGACTTTC. Its translation is CASTGGSLGANVLTF.

This clone showed up just a few times. Other DNA sequences in the same sample also yield this CDR3. The chain links TRBV20-1 to TRBJ1-2; no firm D call. The CDR3 is made up of 10 amino acids. The ends were cut back, 5 bases at V and 5 bases at J, with 6 bases in the middle. In germline, CDR1 is DFQATT, CDR2 SNEGSKA (reference sequence). The CDR3 sequence: CSARLYGYTF. The CDR3 nucleotides are TGCAGTGCTCGATTATATGGCTACACCTTC.

This clone has more than one count but fewer than ten. The rearrangement links TRBV19 to TRBJ2-5, with TRBD2 matching 13 bases. From germline, CDR1 is LNHDA and CDR2 SQIVND (reference sequence). The CDR3 is 17 amino acids. Germline trimming cut 1 base from V and 3 bases from J; bases unmatched to any gene: 5. CDR3 region: CASSIVYGTSGEETQYF. CDR3 sequence (DNA): TGTGCCAGTAGTATAGTCTATGGGACTAGCGGGGAAGAGACCCAGTACTTC.

Only a few counts were recorded for this clone. V usage is TRBV9 and J usage is TRBJ2-3, with D uncertain. This CDR3 comprises 11 residues. V was clipped by 5 bases and J by 6 bases, with 7 bases between them. The germline V gene has CDR1 SGDLS and CDR2 YYNGEE. The CDR3 DNA reads TGTGCCAGCAGAGCCGAGGATACGCAGTATTTT. Translating gives CASRAEDTQYF.

This clone was observed a handful of times. J is TRBJ1-1 and V is TRBV7-2; the D is unclear. The CDR3 spans 12 residues. V shed 5 bases and J shed 4 bases, with 8 bases lying between them. Germline V gives CDR1 SGHTA, CDR2 FQGNSA. The CDR3 sequence: CASSPAVTEAFF. The CDR3 DNA reads TGTGCCAGCAGCCCAGCCGTCACTGAAGCTTTCTTT.

This clone came up a few times. This chain links TRBV27 with TRBJ2-3; D is perhaps TRBD1 or TRBD2 (5 bases each). CDR1 and CDR2 (germline): MNHEY, SMNVEV (reference sequence). The V end lost 4 bases, the J end lost 2 bases, and 7 bases lay between the germline ends. The CDR3 runs to 13 residues. The CDR3 DNA follows: TGTGCCAGCAGTTCCGGGGCCACAGATACGCAGTATTTT. Amino acid sequence: CASSSGATDTQYF.

The chain joins TRBV30 to TRBJ1-2; 9 bases fit TRBD1. This CDR3 region has 15 residues. Per the germline V gene, CDR1 is GTSNPN and CDR2 is SVGIG (reference sequence). The J segment lost 2 bases and the V segment lost 6 bases, leaving 10 bases of the junction unmatched. CDR3 amino acids: CACSPPGTGNYGYTF. DNA for the CDR3: TGTGCCTGTTCTCCTCCCGGGACAGGGAACTATGGCTACACCTTC.

This clone was counted a few times. The chain joins TRBV30 to TRBJ2-7; 8 nucleotides match TRBD1. CDR3 length: 12 amino acids. CDR1 is GTSNPN and CDR2 is SVGIG in the germline V gene (reference sequence). V dropped 4 bases and J dropped 9; count of bases not matched to a gene: 8. CDR3 sequence: CAWTLGQGRQYF. CDR3 bases: TGTGCCTGGACCCTCGGACAGGGACGGCAGTACTTC.

This clone occurred a few times. CDR3 amino acids: CAISGDRDINGYTF. The CDR3 region has the DNA TGTGCCATCAGTGGGGACCGGGACATCAATGGCTACACCTTC. The chain employs TRBV10-3 and TRBJ1-2; weak D call: TRBD1 (6 bases). The CDR3 loop spans 14 amino acids. Trimming removed 4 bases at V and 6 bases at J, with 15 bases between. Germline loops: CDR1 ENHRY, CDR2 SYGVKD.

The V and J genes are TRBV6-1 and TRBJ1-2; D gene uncertain. CDR3 length equals 14 residues. Looked up from germline, CDR1 is MNHNS and CDR2 is SASEGT. V gave up 2 bases and J gave up 4 bases, with 11 bases separating them. The chain's CDR3 is CASSESTPSYGYTF. The CDR3 nucleotides are TGTGCCAGCAGTGAATCGACTCCTTCCTATGGCTACACCTTC.

V gene TRBV19 combines with J gene TRBJ1-2; D unresolved. V lost 7 bases and J lost 5, with 23 bases in between. In germline, CDR1 is LNHDA, CDR2 SQIVND (reference sequence). The CDR3 spans 16 residues. The CDR3 loop is CASTSLTVEGQYGYTF. The CDR3 coding sequence is TGTGCCAGTACCTCTTTAACCGTGGAGGGCCAATATGGCTACACCTTC.

The CDR3 region has the DNA TGTGCCAGCAGGCACAGGGTACTGGGCAATCAGCCCCAGCATTTT. It specifies CASRHRVLGNQPQHF. The genes are TRBV6-1 and TRBJ1-5; D perhaps matches TRBD1 (6 bases). Germline assignment: CDR1 MNHNS and CDR2 SASEGT. Deletions cut 6 bases from V and 2 bases from J, with 14 bases between. The CDR3 spans 15 residues.

The table lists this clone with a few counts. Additional DNA sequences in this sample encode the identical CDR3. The chain carries TRBV14 and TRBJ1-5; unclear D gene. Per germline, CDR1 SGHDN and CDR2 FVKESK. The CDR3 has 13 residues. V gave up 2 bases and J gave up 1 base, with 3 bases separating them. In DNA form, the CDR3 reads TGTGCCAGCAGCCAAAACAGCAATCAGCCCCAGCATTTT. It translates to CASSQNSNQPQHF.

This clone was seen more than once but under ten times. Other nucleotide sequences in the sample specify the same CDR3. This chain joins TRBV5-1 and TRBJ1-5, with a possible D match to TRBD1 (5 bases). V gave up 0 bases and J gave up 5 bases, with 6 bases separating them. Germline CDR1 SGHRS, CDR2 YFSETQ. This CDR3 spans 13 amino acids. CDR3 protein: CASSLGGDQPQHF. The CDR3 DNA reads as TGCGCCAGCAGCTTGGGAGGGGATCAGCCCCAGCATTTT.

This clone was picked up a small number of times. The chain links TRBV5-6 to TRBJ2-7; D possibly corresponds to TRBD2 (5 bases). CDR3 size: 15 residues. The V gene's germline CDR1 is SGHDT and CDR2 YYEEEE. V was trimmed by 1 base and J by 2 bases, leaving 13 bases between them. The CDR3 DNA sequence: TGTGCCAGCAGCTTGACGGGAATTGGGACCTACGAGCAGTACTTC. The encoded protein is CASSLTGIGTYEQYF.